One and the same sample provided the 4 T cell receptor beta chains below, sequenced in a study of vaccination and CD4 T cells after COVID-19 (dated 2022 in TCRdb). To prepare the library, PCR was applied. The run used an Illumina iSeq 100. At the Johns Hopkins FTIC core, DNA from the cultured CD4+ T cells underwent TCR sequencing with the Oncomine TCR Beta short-read assay. In TCRdb, the public reads were trimmed at Q25 with fastp and aligned with MiXCR, with productive beta chains retained. Rows with one shared CDR3 protein collapse into an entry with the most common genes and DNA. The sample profile shows around 8,200 distinct CDR3 sequences; around 33% of them were found once. The ten biggest clones cover 25% to 30% of the sample. This specimen's treatment or condition label, interpreted: approximately 10-day PBMC culture with coronavirus spike peptide pools or control peptides (ViraFEST assay).

These TCRs are of unknown antigen specificity. The sample comprised cultured CD4+ T cells from blood. Receptors originate from a human donor with COVID-19.

V usage is TRBV7-2 and J usage is TRBJ2-5, with unresolved D. CDR1 and CDR2 (germline): SGHTA, FQGNSA. This CDR3 has 11 amino acids. With 6 bases removed from V and 5 bases from J, the gap between germline ends came to 7 bases. The CDR3 region is CASRALETQYF. CDR3 nucleotide sequence: TGTGCCAGCAGAGCGTTGGAGACCCAGTACTTC.

The V call is TRBV7-9, the J call TRBJ2-6, with a possible D match to TRBD1 (5 bases). CDR3 length equals 16 residues. In germline, CDR1 is SEHNR, CDR2 FQNEAQ (reference sequence). Trimming pared 11 bases from V and 2 bases from J, leaving 19 bases between. DNA of the CDR3: TGTGCCGCGGCAGGGTTTATGTGGGCTGGGGCCAACGTCCTGACTTTC. It is translated as CAAAGFMWAGANVLTF.

This clonotype was counted once. CDR3 residues: CASSEVRPVRGTEAFF. Written as DNA, the CDR3 is TGTGCCAGCTCAGAGGTACGGCCTGTAAGGGGGACTGAAGCTTTCTTT. The chain couples TRBV18 to TRBJ1-1, with TRBD1 as a possible D gene (6 bases). V was shortened by 5 bases and J by 5 bases, with 21 bases between the two germline ends. The CDR3 spans 16 residues. Germline CDR1 reads KGHSH; CDR2 reads LQKENI.

V and J are TRBV10-3 and TRBJ2-1; 12 bases match TRBD2. There are 14 residues in the CDR3. Germline lookup yields CDR1 ENHRY and CDR2 SYGVKD. Germline trimming cut 6 bases from V and 4 bases from J; bases unmatched to any gene: 1. As DNA, the CDR3 is TGTGCCATCAGGACTAGCGGGGGTTACAATGAGCAGTTCTTC. The encoded protein is CAIRTSGGYNEQFF.